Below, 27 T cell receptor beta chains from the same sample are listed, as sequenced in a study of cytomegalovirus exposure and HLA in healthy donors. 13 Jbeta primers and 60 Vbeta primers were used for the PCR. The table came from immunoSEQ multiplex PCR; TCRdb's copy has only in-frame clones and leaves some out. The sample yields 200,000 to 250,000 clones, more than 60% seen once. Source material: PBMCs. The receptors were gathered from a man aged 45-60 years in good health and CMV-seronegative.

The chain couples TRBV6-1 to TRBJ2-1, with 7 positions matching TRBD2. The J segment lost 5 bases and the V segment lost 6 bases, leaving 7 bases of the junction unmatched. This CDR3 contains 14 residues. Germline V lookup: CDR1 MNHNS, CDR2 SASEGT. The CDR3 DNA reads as TGTGCCAGCAGCAGCGGGAAGGGCCACAATGAGCAGTTCTTC. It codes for CASSSGKGHNEQFF.

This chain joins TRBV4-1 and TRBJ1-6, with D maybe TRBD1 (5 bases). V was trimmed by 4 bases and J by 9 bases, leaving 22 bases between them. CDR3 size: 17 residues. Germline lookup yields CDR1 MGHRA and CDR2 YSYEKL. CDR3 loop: CASSRVRLQGGSSPLHF. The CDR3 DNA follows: TGCGCCAGCAGCCGAGTAAGGTTGCAGGGAGGGAGTTCACCCCTCCACTTT.

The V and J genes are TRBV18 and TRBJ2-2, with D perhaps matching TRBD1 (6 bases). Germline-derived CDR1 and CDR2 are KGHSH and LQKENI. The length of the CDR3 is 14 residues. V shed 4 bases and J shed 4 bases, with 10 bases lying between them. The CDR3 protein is CASSRQETTGELFF. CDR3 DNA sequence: TGTGCCAGCTCACGACAGGAGACCACCGGGGAGCTGTTTTTT.

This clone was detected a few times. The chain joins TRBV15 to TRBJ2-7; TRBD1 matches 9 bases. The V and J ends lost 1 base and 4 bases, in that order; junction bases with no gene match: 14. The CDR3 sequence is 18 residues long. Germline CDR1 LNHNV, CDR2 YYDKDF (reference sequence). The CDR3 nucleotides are TGTGCCACCAGCAGAGGGGGACAGGGCCATCGGGGGACTTACGAGCAGTACTTC. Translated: CATSRGGQGHRGTYEQYF.

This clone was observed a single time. CDR3 sequence reads: CASSMDSISGNTIYF. CDR3 DNA: TGTGCCAGCAGCATGGACTCGATATCTGGAAACACCATATATTTT. The V call is TRBV6-5, the J call TRBJ1-3; D gene ambiguous. The CDR3 is 15 amino acids. V dropped 6 bases and J dropped 1 base, with 13 bases sitting between them. In germline, CDR1 is MNHEY, CDR2 SVGAGI.

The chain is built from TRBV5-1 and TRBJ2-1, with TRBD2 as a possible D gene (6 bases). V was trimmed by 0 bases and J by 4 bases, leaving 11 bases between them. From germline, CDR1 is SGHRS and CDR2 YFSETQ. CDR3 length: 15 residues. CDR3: CASSLAAGPYNEQFF. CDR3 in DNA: TGCGCCAGCAGCTTGGCCGCGGGGCCGTACAATGAGCAGTTCTTC. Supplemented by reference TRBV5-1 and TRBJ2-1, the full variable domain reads KAGVTQTPRYLIKTRGQQVTLSCSPISGHRSVSWYQQTPGQGLQFLFEYFSETQRNKGNFPGRFSGRQFSNSRSEMNVSTLELGDSALYLCASSLAAGPYNEQFFGPGTRLTVL.

CDR3 DNA sequence: TGTGCCAGCAGCCTGACCTGGGACATTCAAGAGACCCAGTACTTC. This translates into CASSLTWDIQETQYF. The genes are TRBV4-2 and TRBJ2-5; D might be TRBD1 (6 bases). CDR3 length: 15 residues. The germline V gene encodes CDR1 LGHNA and CDR2 YNFKEQ. Trimming shortened V by 4 bases and J by 2 bases, and 14 bases separated the two germline ends.

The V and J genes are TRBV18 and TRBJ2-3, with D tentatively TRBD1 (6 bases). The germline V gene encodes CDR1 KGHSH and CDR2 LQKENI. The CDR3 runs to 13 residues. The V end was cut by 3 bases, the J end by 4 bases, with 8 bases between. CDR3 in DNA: TGTGCCAGCTCACCCCCAGGGGCAGATACGCAGTATTTT. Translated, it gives CASSPPGADTQYF.

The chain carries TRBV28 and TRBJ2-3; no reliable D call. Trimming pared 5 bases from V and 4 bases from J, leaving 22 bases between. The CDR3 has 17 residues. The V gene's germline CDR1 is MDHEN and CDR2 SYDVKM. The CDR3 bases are TGTGCCAGCAGTCCCCTCTTACCTTCCAGCGCCTCAGATACGCAGTATTTT. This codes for CASSPLLPSSASDTQYF.

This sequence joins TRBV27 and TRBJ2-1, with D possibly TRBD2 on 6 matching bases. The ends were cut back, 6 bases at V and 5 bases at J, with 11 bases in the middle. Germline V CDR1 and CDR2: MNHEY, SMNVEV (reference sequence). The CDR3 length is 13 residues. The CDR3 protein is CASSFGLNNEQFF. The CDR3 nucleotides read TGTGCCAGCAGCTTTGGACTAAACAATGAGCAGTTCTTC.

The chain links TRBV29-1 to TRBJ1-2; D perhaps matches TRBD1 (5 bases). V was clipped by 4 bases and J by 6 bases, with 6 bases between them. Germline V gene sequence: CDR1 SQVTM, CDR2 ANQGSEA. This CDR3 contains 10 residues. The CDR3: CSVAGNGYTF. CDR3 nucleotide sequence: TGCAGCGTTGCAGGGAATGGCTACACCTTC.

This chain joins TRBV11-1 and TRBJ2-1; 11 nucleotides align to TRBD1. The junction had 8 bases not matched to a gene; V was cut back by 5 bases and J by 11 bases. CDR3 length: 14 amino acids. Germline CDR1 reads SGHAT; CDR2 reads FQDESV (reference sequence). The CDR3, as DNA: TGTGCCAGCAGCACCAGCGGACAGGGGGCCCAGCAGTTCTTC. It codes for CASSTSGQGAQQFF.

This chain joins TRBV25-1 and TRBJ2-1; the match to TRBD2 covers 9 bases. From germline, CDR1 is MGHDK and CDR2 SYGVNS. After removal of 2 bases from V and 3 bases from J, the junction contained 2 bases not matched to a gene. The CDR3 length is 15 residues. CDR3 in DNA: TGTGCCAGCAGTGAAGTAGCGGGAGACTACAATGAGCAGTTCTTC. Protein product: CASSEVAGDYNEQFF.

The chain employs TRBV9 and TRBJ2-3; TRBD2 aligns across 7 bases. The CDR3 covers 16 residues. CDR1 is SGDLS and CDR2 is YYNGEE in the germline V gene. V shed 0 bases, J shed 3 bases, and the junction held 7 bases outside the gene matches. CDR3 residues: CASSVVAGETTDTQYF. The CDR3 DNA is TGTGCCAGCAGCGTAGTGGCGGGGGAGACAACAGATACGCAGTATTTT. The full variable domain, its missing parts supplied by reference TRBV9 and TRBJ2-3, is DSGVTQTPKHLITATGQRVTLRCSPRSGDLSVYWYQQSLDQGLQFLIQYYNGEERAKGNILERFSAQQFPDLHSELNLSSLELGDSALYFCASSVVAGETTDTQYFGPGTRLTVL.

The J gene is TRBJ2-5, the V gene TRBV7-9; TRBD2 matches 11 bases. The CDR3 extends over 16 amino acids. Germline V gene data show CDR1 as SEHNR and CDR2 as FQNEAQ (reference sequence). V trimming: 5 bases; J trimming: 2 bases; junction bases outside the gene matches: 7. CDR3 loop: CASSANLAGGQETQYF. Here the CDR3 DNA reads TGTGCCAGCAGCGCGAATCTAGCGGGAGGACAAGAGACCCAGTACTTC.

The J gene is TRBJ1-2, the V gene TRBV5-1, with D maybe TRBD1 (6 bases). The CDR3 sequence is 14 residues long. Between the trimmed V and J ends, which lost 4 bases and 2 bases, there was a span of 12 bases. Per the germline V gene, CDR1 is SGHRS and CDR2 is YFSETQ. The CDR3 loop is CASSISGENYGYTF. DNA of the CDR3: TGCGCCAGCAGCATCTCAGGGGAAAACTATGGCTACACCTTC.

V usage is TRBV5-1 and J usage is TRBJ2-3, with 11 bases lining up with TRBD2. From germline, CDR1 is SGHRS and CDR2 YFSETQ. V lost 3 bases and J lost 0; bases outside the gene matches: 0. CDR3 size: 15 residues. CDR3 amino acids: CASSWTSGSTDTQYF. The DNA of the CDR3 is TGCGCCAGCAGCTGGACTAGCGGGAGCACAGATACGCAGTATTTT.

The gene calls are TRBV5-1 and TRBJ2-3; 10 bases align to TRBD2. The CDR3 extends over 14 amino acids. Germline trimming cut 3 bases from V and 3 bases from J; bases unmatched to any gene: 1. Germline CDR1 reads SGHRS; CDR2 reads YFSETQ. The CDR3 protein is CASSWGLATDTQYF. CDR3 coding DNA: TGCGCCAGCAGCTGGGGACTAGCGACAGATACGCAGTATTTT.

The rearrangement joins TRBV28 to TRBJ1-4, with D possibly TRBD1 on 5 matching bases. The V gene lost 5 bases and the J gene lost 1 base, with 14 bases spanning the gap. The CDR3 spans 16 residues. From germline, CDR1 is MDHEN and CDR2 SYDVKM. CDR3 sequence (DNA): TGTGCCAGCAGTCCCCGCAGGGCTGAAACTAATGAAAAACTGTTTTTT. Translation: CASSPRRAETNEKLFF.

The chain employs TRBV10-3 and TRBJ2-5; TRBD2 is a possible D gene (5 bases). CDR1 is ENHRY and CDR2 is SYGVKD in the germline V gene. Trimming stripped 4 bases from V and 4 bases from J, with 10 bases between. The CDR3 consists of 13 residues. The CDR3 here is CAISATEGETQYF. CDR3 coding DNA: TGTGCCATCAGTGCCACCGAGGGAGAGACCCAGTACTTC.

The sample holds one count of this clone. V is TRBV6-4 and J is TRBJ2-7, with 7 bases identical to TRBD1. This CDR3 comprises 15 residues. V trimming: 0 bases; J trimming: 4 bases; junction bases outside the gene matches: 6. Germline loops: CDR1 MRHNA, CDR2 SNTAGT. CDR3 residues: CASSDSWDSGYEQYF. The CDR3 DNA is TGTGCCAGCAGTGACTCCTGGGACAGTGGGTACGAGCAGTACTTC.

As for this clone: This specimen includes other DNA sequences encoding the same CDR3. The CDR3 reads CASSYSAGGETQYF. For the CDR3, the DNA is TGTGCCAGCAGTTACTCAGCGGGGGGAGAGACCCAGTACTTC. This chain connects TRBV6-6 to TRBJ2-5; 9 nucleotides align to TRBD2. CDR3 length: 14 residues. V trimming: 0 bases; J trimming: 4 bases; junction bases outside the gene matches: 0. Germline V CDR1 and CDR2: MNHNY, SVGAGI (reference sequence).

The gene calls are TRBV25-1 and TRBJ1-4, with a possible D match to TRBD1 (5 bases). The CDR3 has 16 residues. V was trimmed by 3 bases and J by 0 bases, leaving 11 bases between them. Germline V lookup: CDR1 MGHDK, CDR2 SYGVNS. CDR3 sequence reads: CASSEYQGATNEKLFF. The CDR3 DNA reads TGTGCCAGCAGTGAGTACCAGGGCGCAACTAATGAAAAACTGTTTTTT.

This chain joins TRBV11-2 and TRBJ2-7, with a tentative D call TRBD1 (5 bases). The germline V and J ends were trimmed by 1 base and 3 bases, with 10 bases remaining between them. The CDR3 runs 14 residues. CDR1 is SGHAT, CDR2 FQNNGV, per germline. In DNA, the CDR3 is TGTGCCAGCAGCTTAGGGACATTACTCTACGAGCAGTACTTC. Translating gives CASSLGTLLYEQYF. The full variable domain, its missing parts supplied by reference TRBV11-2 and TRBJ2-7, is EAGVAQSPRYKIIEKRQSVAFWCNPISGHATLYWYQQILGQGPKLLIQFQNNGVVDDSQLPKDRFSAERLKGVDSTLKIQPAKLEDSAVYLCASSLGTLLYEQYFGPGTRLTVT.

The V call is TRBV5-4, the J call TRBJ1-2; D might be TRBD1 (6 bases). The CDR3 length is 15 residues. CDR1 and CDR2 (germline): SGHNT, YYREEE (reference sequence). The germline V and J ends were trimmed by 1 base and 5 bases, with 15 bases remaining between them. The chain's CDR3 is CASSLQAGVSYGYTF. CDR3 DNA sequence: TGTGCCAGCAGCTTGCAGGCAGGGGTATCTTATGGCTACACCTTC. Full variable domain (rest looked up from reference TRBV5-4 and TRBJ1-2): ETGVTQSPTHLIKTRGQQVTLRCSSQSGHNTVSWYQQALGQGPQFIFQYYREEENGRGNFPPRFSGLQFPNYSSELNVNALELDDSALYLCASSLQAGVSYGYTFGSGTRLTVV.

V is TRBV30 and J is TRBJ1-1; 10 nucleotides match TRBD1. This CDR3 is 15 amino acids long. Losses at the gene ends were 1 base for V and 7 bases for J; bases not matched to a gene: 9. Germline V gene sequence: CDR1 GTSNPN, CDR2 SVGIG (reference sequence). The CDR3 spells CAWSDTGTGAVEAFF. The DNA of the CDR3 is TGTGCCTGGAGTGATACCGGGACAGGGGCTGTTGAAGCTTTCTTT.

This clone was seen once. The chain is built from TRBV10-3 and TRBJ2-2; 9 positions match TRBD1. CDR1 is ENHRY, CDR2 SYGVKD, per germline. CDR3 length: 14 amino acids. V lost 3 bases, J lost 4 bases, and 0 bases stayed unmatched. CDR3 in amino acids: CAISEQGATGELFF. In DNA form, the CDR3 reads TGTGCCATCAGTGAACAGGGGGCCACCGGGGAGCTGTTTTTT.